A single T cell receptor beta chain is shown here with its context. These data are taken from a study of blood T cell repertoires in COVID-19. Sequencing used immunoSEQ multiplex PCR; TCRdb keeps in-frame clones, though not all of them. The sample yields 140,000 or so clones, over 75% seen once. The sample taken for sequencing was peripheral blood. The source is a woman aged 60 to 75 with active COVID-19.

CDR3 sequence (DNA): TGTGCCAGCAGCTTGGGACTAGCGGGTCGAGATACGCAGTATTTT. As protein: CASSLGLAGRDTQYF. The chain combines TRBV7-3 with TRBJ2-3; 12 bases are shared with TRBD2. Trimming took 3 bases from V and 5 from J; bases not matched to a gene: 3. Looked up from germline, CDR1 is SGHTA and CDR2 is FQGTGA. The CDR3 sequence is 15 residues long.